Each of the 13 T cell receptor beta chains below was sequenced from the same sample in a study of blood T cell repertoires in COVID-19. Clones were read by immunoSEQ multiplex PCR, and TCRdb kept only the in-frame ones, dropping some. The top ten hold approximately 40% of the sample, which has 110,000 to 150,000 clones, over 70% seen once. Sequenced input: peripheral blood. Receptor source: a human donor in a cohort sampled during active COVID-19.

V and J are TRBV7-2 and TRBJ2-4, with D possibly TRBD1 on 5 matching bases. Trimming pared 1 base from V and 2 bases from J, leaving 6 bases between. In germline, CDR1 is SGHTA, CDR2 FQGNSA. This CDR3 has 14 residues. CDR3 DNA sequence: TGTGCCAGCAGCTTAGGGACAACCAAAAACATTCAGTACTTC. Translating gives CASSLGTTKNIQYF.

This clone was observed once. This chain uses TRBV7-8 with TRBJ2-4; possible D gene TRBD2, 5 bases. The CDR3 sequence is 12 residues long. V was clipped by 5 bases and J by 9 bases, with 11 bases between them. CDR1 and CDR2 from the germline V gene are SGHVS and FQNEAQ. The CDR3 region is CASSPYEGIQYF. The CDR3 region has the DNA TGTGCCAGCAGCCCCTATGAGGGCATTCAGTACTTC.

This chain joins TRBV19 and TRBJ1-4, with 8 bases matching TRBD1. CDR3 length: 15 amino acids. The ends lost 6 bases at V and 5 bases at J; junction bases unmatched: 8. Germline CDR1 reads LNHDA; CDR2 reads SQIVND (reference sequence). CDR3 region: CASRARQGWNEKLFF. The CDR3 DNA reads TGTGCCAGTAGGGCTAGACAGGGGTGGAATGAAAAACTGTTTTTT.

This clone showed up just a few times. The CDR3 sequence: CASRIGERNSPLHF. The CDR3 DNA sequence: TGTGCCAGTAGGATCGGGGAGCGGAATTCACCCCTCCACTTT. The chain is built from TRBV19 and TRBJ1-6; no firm D call. Per the germline V gene, CDR1 is LNHDA and CDR2 is SQIVND (reference sequence). This CDR3 has 14 amino acids. V shed 6 bases and J shed 7 bases, with 13 bases lying between them.

The chain has TRBV7-2 and TRBJ2-7; 9 bases align to TRBD2. Losses at the gene ends were 5 bases for V and 0 bases for J; bases not matched to a gene: 5. The germline V gene encodes CDR1 SGHTA and CDR2 FQGNSA. The CDR3 sequence is 15 residues long. This CDR3 is CASSKSGGFSYEQYF. As DNA, the CDR3 is TGTGCCAGCAGCAAGAGCGGGGGGTTCTCCTACGAGCAGTACTTC.

V is TRBV11-3 and J is TRBJ1-1; tentative D call: TRBD1 (6 bases). Per the germline V gene, CDR1 is SGHNT and CDR2 is YENEEA. With 1 base removed from V and 0 bases from J, the gap between germline ends came to 9 bases. The CDR3 contains 15 residues. CDR3 region: CASSLARGLNTEAFF. The CDR3 DNA follows: TGTGCCAGCAGCTTAGCCAGGGGACTGAACACTGAAGCTTTCTTT.

The V call is TRBV6-6, the J call TRBJ1-2, with 7 bases matching TRBD1. The CDR3 length is 12 residues. Germline-derived CDR1 and CDR2 are MNHNY and SVGAGI (reference sequence). V lost 8 bases to trimming and J lost 8 bases; unmatched junction nucleotides: 8. CDR3 region: CASLDRVRGYTF. The CDR3, as DNA: TGTGCCAGCCTTGACAGGGTGCGCGGCTACACCTTC.

The J gene is TRBJ1-1, the V gene TRBV11-2, with D unresolved. Trimming stripped 6 bases from V and 3 bases from J, with 11 bases between. The CDR3 is 13 amino acids. Germline lookup yields CDR1 SGHAT and CDR2 FQNNGV. This CDR3 is CASRRAGDTEAFF. DNA for the CDR3: TGTGCCAGCAGGAGGGCAGGAGACACTGAAGCTTTCTTT. The whole variable domain, filled in from reference TRBV11-2 and TRBJ1-1, reads EAGVAQSPRYKIIEKRQSVAFWCNPISGHATLYWYQQILGQGPKLLIQFQNNGVVDDSQLPKDRFSAERLKGVDSTLKIQPAKLEDSAVYLCASRRAGDTEAFFGQGTRLTVV.

The chain couples TRBV11-3 to TRBJ2-2, with D unclear. V was pared by 5 bases and J by 0 bases, with 4 bases between. The CDR3 consists of 13 residues. CDR1 is SGHNT and CDR2 is YENEEA in the germline V gene. The CDR3 DNA reads TGTGCCAGCAGCCTTCCGAACACCGGGGAGCTGTTTTTT. Encoded protein: CASSLPNTGELFF.

V and J are TRBV7-9 and TRBJ1-5, with D possibly being TRBD1 (5 bases). V was trimmed by 3 bases and J by 5 bases, leaving 8 bases between them. CDR3 length: 13 amino acids. CDR1 and CDR2 (germline): SEHNR, FQNEAQ (reference sequence). The CDR3 nucleotides are TGTGCCAGCAGCTTCTCCAGGGATCAGCCCCAGCATTTT. Its translation: CASSFSRDQPQHF.

The V gene is TRBV7-9, the J gene TRBJ1-1, with TRBD1 matching over 7 bases. The CDR3 covers 14 residues. V trimming: 1 base; J trimming: 5 bases; junction bases outside the gene matches: 4. Germline V gene data show CDR1 as SEHNR and CDR2 as FQNEAQ (reference sequence). This CDR3 reads CASSLGGQVTEAFF. The CDR3 nucleotides are TGTGCCAGCAGCTTAGGAGGACAGGTAACTGAAGCTTTCTTT.

J is TRBJ2-1 and V is TRBV7-9; 9 nucleotides match TRBD1. CDR1 and CDR2 (germline): SEHNR, FQNEAQ (reference sequence). The CDR3 is 14 amino acids. V shed 5 bases and J 7 bases; nucleotides not matched to a gene: 6. DNA of the CDR3: TGTGCCAGCAGCCCTCAGGACAGGGGAAATGAGCAGTTCTTC. It encodes CASSPQDRGNEQFF.

The count of this clone is one. This chain's CDR3 is CASSIRDWNEKLFF. The DNA for the CDR3 is TGTGCCAGCAGCATCCGGGACTGGAATGAAAAACTGTTTTTT. This sequence joins TRBV7-8 and TRBJ1-4, with D perhaps TRBD1 (5 bases). Trimming removed 5 bases from V and 5 bases from J, with 12 bases in between. Germline V gene data show CDR1 as SGHVS and CDR2 as FQNEAQ. The CDR3 loop spans 14 amino acids.